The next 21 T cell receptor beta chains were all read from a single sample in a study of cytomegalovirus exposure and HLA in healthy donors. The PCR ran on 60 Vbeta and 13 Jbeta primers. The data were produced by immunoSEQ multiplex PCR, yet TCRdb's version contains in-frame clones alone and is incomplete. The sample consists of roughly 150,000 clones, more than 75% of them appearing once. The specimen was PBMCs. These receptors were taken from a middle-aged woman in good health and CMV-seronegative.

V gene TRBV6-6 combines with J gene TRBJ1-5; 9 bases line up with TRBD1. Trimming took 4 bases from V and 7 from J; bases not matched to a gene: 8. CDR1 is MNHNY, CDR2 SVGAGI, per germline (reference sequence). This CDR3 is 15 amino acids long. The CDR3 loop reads CASSSGTGKGQPQHF. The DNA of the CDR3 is TGTGCCAGCAGTTCCGGGACAGGGAAGGGGCAGCCCCAGCATTTT.

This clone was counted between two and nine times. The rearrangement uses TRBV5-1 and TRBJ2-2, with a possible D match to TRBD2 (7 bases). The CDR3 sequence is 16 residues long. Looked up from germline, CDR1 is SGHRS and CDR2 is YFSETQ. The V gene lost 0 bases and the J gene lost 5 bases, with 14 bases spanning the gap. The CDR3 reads CASSLVGGGATGELFF. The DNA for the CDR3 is TGCGCCAGCAGCTTGGTTGGGGGGGGCGCGACCGGGGAGCTGTTTTTT.

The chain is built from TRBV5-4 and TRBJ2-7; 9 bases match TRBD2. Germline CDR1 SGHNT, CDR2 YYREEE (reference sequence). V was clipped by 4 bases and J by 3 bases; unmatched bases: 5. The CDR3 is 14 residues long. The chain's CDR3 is CASSVAGESYEQYF. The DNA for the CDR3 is TGTGCCAGCAGCGTAGCGGGGGAAAGCTACGAGCAGTACTTC.

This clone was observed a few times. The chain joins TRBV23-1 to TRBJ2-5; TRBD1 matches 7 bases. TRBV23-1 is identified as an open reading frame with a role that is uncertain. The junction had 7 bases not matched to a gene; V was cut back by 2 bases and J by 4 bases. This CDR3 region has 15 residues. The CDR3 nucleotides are TGCGCCAGCAGTCAAAGACAGGGCGAGGGAGAGACCCAGTACTTC. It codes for CASSQRQGEGETQYF.

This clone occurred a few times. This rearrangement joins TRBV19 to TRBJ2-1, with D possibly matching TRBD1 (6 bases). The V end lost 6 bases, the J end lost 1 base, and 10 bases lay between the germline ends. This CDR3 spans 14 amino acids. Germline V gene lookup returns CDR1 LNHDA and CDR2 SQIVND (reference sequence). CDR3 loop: CASRGQGSYNEQFF. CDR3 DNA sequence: TGTGCCAGTAGGGGGCAGGGGTCCTACAATGAGCAGTTCTTC. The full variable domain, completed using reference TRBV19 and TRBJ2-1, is DGGITQSPKYLFRKEGQNVTLSCEQNLNHDAMYWYRQDPGQGLRLIYYSQIVNDFQKGDIAEGYSVSREKKESFPLTVTSAQKNPTAFYLCASRGQGSYNEQFFGPGTRLTVL.

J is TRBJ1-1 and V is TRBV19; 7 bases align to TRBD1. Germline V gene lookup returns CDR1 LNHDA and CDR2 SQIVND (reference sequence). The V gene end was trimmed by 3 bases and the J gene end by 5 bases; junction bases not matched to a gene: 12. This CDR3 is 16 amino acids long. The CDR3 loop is CASSIIFDRDKTEAFF. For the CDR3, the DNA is TGTGCCAGTAGTATTATATTCGACAGGGATAAGACTGAAGCTTTCTTT.

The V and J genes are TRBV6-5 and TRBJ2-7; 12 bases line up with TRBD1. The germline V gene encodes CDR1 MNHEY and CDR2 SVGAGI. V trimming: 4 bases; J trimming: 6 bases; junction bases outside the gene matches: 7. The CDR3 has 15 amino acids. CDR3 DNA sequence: TGTGCCAGCAGTTCGCCCGGGACAGGGGGCGCCGAGCAGTACTTC. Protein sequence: CASSSPGTGGAEQYF.

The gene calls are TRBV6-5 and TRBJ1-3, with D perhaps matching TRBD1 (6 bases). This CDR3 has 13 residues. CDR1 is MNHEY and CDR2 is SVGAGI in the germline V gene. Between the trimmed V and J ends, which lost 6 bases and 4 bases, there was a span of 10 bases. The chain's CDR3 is CASRPTGGNTIYF. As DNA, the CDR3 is TGTGCCAGCAGACCGACAGGAGGAAACACCATATATTTT.

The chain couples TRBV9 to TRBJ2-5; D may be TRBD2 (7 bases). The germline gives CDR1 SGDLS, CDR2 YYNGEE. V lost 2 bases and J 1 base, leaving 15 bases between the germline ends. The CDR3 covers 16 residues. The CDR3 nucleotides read TGTGCCAGCAGCGTCGATCAAGGGGGGGTCCAAGAGACCCAGTACTTC. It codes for CASSVDQGGVQETQYF. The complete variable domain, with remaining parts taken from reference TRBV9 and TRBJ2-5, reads DSGVTQTPKHLITATGQRVTLRCSPRSGDLSVYWYQQSLDQGLQFLIQYYNGEERAKGNILERFSAQQFPDLHSELNLSSLELGDSALYFCASSVDQGGVQETQYFGPGTRLLVL.

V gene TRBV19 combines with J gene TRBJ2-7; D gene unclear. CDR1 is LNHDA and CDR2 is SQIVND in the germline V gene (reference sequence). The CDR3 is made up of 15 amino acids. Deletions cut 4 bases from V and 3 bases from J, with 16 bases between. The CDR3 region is CASSSSAGLYYEQYF. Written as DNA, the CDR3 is TGTGCCAGTAGTAGCTCGGCAGGCCTGTACTACGAGCAGTACTTC.

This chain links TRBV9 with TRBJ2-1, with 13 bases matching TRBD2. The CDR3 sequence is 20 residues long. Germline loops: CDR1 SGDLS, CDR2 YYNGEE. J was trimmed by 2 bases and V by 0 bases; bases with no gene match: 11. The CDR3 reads CASSVAGTSGIVPPYNEQFF. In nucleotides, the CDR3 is TGTGCCAGCAGCGTAGCTGGGACTAGCGGGATTGTCCCCCCCTACAATGAGCAGTTCTTC.

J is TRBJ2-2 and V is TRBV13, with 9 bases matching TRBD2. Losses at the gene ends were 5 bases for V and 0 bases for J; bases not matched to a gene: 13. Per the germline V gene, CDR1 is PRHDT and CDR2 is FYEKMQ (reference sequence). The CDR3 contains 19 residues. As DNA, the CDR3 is TGTGCCAGCAGCCCTCTCGGGAACCGACTAGCGGCGAACACCGGGGAGCTGTTTTTT. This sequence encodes CASSPLGNRLAANTGELFF.

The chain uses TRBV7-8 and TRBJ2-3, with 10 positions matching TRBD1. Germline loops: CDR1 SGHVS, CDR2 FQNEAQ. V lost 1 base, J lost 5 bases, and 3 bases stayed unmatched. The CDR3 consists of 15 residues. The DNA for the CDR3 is TGTGCCAGCAGCTTAGTCGGGACAGGGGTAGATACGCAGTATTTT. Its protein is CASSLVGTGVDTQYF.

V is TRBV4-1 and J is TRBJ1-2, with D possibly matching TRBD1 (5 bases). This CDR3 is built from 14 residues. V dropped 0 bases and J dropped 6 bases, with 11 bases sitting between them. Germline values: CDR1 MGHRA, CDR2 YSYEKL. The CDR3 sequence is CASSQDYGGDGYTF. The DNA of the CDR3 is TGCGCCAGCAGCCAAGATTACGGGGGGGATGGCTACACCTTC.

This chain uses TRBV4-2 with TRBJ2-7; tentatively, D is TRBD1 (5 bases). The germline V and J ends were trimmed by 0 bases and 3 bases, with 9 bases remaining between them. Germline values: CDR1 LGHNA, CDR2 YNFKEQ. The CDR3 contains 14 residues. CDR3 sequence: CASSQDATGYEQYF. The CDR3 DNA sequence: TGTGCCAGCAGCCAAGATGCAACAGGCTACGAGCAGTACTTC.

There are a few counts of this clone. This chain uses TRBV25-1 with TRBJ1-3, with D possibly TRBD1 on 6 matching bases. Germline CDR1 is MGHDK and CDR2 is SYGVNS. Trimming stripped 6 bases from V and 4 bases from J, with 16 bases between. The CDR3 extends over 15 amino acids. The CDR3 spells CASRGRGDRGNTIYF. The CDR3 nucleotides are TGTGCCAGCAGAGGGAGGGGGGACCGGGGAAACACCATATATTTT.

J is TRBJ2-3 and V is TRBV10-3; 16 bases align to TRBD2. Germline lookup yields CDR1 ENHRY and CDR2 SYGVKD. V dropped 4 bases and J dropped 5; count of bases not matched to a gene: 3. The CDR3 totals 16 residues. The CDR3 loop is CAISAGLAGGGDTQYF. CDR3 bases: TGTGCCATCAGTGCGGGACTAGCGGGAGGGGGAGATACGCAGTATTTT.

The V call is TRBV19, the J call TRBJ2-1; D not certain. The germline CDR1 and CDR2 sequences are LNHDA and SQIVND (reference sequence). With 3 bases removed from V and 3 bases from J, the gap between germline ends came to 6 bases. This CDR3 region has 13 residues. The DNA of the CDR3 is TGTGCCAGTAGTATTGGCAACTACAATGAGCAGTTCTTC. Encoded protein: CASSIGNYNEQFF.

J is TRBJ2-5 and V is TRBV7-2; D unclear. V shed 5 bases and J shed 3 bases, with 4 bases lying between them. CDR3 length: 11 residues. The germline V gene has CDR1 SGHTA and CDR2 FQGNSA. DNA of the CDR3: TGTGCCAGCAGCCTAAAAGAGACCCAGTACTTC. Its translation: CASSLKETQYF. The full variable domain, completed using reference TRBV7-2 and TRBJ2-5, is GAGVSQSPSNKVTEKGKDVELRCDPISGHTALYWYRQSLGQGLEFLIYFQGNSAPDKSGLPSDRFSAERTGGSVSTLTIQRTQQEDSAVYLCASSLKETQYFGPGTRLLVL.

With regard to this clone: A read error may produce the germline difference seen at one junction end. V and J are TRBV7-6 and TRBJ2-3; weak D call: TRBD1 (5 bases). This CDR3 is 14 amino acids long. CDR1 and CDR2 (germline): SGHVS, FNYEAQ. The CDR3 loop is CASSPGRGTGTQYF. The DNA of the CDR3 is TGTGCCAGCAGCCCGGGCAGAGGTACAGGTACGCAGTATTTT.

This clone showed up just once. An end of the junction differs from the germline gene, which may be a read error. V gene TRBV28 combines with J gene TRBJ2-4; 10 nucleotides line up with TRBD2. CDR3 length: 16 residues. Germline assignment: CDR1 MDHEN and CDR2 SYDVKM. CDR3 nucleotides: TGTGCCAGCAGTTCCGCTGGACTAGCGGAAAAAAACAGTCAGTACTTC. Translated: CASSSAGLAEKNSQYF. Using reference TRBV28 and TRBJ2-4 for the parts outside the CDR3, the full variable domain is DVKVTQSSRYLVKRTGEKVFLECVQDMDHENMFWYRQDPGLGLRLIYFSYDVKMKEKGDIPEGYSVSREKKERFSLILESASTNQTSMYLCASSSAGLAEKNSQYFGAGTRLSVL.